The 3 T cell receptor beta chains reported below all come from one sample, sequenced in a study of T cell responses to AZD1222 COVID-19 vaccine. Clones were read by immunoSEQ multiplex PCR, and TCRdb kept only the in-frame ones, dropping some. This sample carries around 250,000 clones, 93% of them seen once, and the ten largest clones take less than 0.6%. This material consisted of peripheral blood, taken on day 0 of AZD1222 vaccination. These receptor sequences come from an adult in good health.

This chain joins TRBV28 and TRBJ2-7, with D hard to call. The ends were cut back, 5 bases at V and 1 base at J, with 12 bases in the middle. Germline assignment: CDR1 MDHEN and CDR2 SYDVKM. The CDR3 loop spans 14 amino acids. The CDR3 DNA follows: TGTGCCAGCAGTCTCCCCCACACTTCCTACGAGCAGTACTTC. This gives the protein CASSLPHTSYEQYF.

The chain joins TRBV5-8 to TRBJ1-2; 8 nucleotides match TRBD1. Germline V CDR1 and CDR2: SGHTS, YDEGEE. The V and J ends lost 1 base and 4 bases, in that order; junction bases with no gene match: 6. The CDR3 contains 15 residues. This CDR3 is CASSLNRQGSYGYTF. The CDR3, as DNA: TGTGCCAGCAGCTTGAACCGACAGGGGAGCTATGGCTACACCTTC.

The chain carries TRBV5-1 and TRBJ2-1; D unclear. The germline CDR1 and CDR2 sequences are SGHRS and YFSETQ. This CDR3 is built from 14 residues. V lost 1 base and J 5 bases, leaving 10 bases between the germline ends. The DNA of the CDR3 is TGCGCCAGCAGCTTGAACGGGCCTCACAATGAGCAGTTCTTC. Amino acid sequence: CASSLNGPHNEQFF.